These 31 T cell receptor beta chains were sequenced from one sample in a study of blood T cell repertoires in COVID-19. Repertoires were generated with immunoSEQ multiplex PCR, while TCRdb's copy carries only in-frame clones and drops some. In the table there are some 430,000 clones, about 90% of which are singletons. The sequencing input was PBMCs or T cells enriched from blood (not recorded which). Every receptor here comes from a man in his late teens or twenties who had recovered from COVID-19.

This chain links TRBV7-9 with TRBJ1-3; a weak D match, TRBD1 (6 bases). The CDR3 has 13 amino acids. V lost 7 bases and J 9 bases, leaving 16 bases between the germline ends. CDR1 and CDR2 from the germline V gene are SEHNR and FQNEAQ (reference sequence). The CDR3 DNA sequence: TGTGCCAGCACGGACAGTTCTGGAGTCACCATATATTTT. It specifies CASTDSSGVTIYF.

The chain couples TRBV28 to TRBJ1-6, with D maybe TRBD1 (6 bases). Germline V gene sequence: CDR1 MDHEN, CDR2 SYDVKM. The V end was cut by 9 bases, the J end by 4 bases, with 13 bases between. The CDR3 length is 14 residues. In nucleotides, the CDR3 is TGTGCCAGTGGAAGAACAGGGTATAATTCACCCCTCCACTTT. Residues: CASGRTGYNSPLHF.

The chain links TRBV9 to TRBJ1-3; D remains unclear. This CDR3 spans 15 amino acids. Trimming cost V 0 bases and J 1 base, with 8 bases left between them. In germline, CDR1 is SGDLS, CDR2 YYNGEE. The CDR3 reads CASSVDSGSGNTIYF. The CDR3 region has the DNA TGTGCCAGCAGCGTAGACAGCGGGTCTGGAAACACCATATATTTT.

V usage is TRBV7-6 and J usage is TRBJ1-1; maybe TRBD1 (5 bases). The V and J ends lost 9 bases and 0 bases respectively, with 11 bases between them. CDR1 and CDR2 (germline): SGHVS, FNYEAQ. The CDR3 has 13 residues. CDR3 region: CASSPGLNTEAFF. For the CDR3, the DNA is TGTGCCAGTTCCCCAGGGTTGAACACTGAAGCTTTCTTT.

V and J are TRBV6-5 and TRBJ1-1; tentative D call: TRBD1 (5 bases). The CDR3 is 14 residues long. The germline V gene has CDR1 MNHEY and CDR2 SVGAGI. V dropped 6 bases and J dropped 1 base, with 12 bases sitting between them. This chain's CDR3 is CASRSGLTNTEAFF. The CDR3 DNA follows: TGTGCCAGCAGGTCGGGACTGACGAACACTGAAGCTTTCTTT.

The chain joins TRBV7-9 to TRBJ2-1; weak D call: TRBD2 (6 bases). CDR3 size: 13 residues. The ends were cut back, 5 bases at V and 4 bases at J, with 9 bases in the middle. Germline V gene sequence: CDR1 SEHNR, CDR2 FQNEAQ (reference sequence). CDR3 coding DNA: TGTGCCAGCAGCCCGGGAGTGTACAATGAGCAGTTCTTC. Translating it yields CASSPGVYNEQFF. The complete variable domain, with remaining parts taken from reference TRBV7-9 and TRBJ2-1, reads DTGVSQNPRHKITKRGQNVTFRCDPISEHNRLYWYRQTLGQGPEFLTYFQNEAQLEKSRLLSDRFSAERPKGSFSTLEIQRTEQGDSAMYLCASSPGVYNEQFFGPGTRLTVL.

V usage is TRBV5-1 and J usage is TRBJ1-5; D call uncertain. V was clipped by 4 bases and J by 7 bases, with 15 bases between them. The germline V gene has CDR1 SGHRS and CDR2 YFSETQ. The CDR3 totals 14 residues. CDR3 residues: CASSPSGYDQPQHF. The DNA of the CDR3 is TGCGCCAGCAGCCCCTCGGGGTATGACCAGCCCCAGCATTTT.

This clone was detected once. V is TRBV18 and J is TRBJ2-3; no reliable D call. Trimming took off 6 bases at V and 6 bases at J, with 10 bases between the two ends. The CDR3 spans 12 residues. CDR1 KGHSH and CDR2 LQKENI come from the germline V gene. The CDR3, as DNA: TGTGCCAGCTCCCAACTGCGGGATACGCAGTATTTT. Its translation: CASSQLRDTQYF.

CDR3 region: CASSLALGTGGGEQYF. CDR3 coding DNA: TGTGCCAGCAGCTTAGCCCTCGGGACAGGGGGAGGCGAGCAGTACTTC. This chain connects TRBV7-9 to TRBJ2-7, with 11 bases matching TRBD1. Germline-derived CDR1 and CDR2 are SEHNR and FQNEAQ (reference sequence). V dropped 0 bases and J dropped 6; count of bases not matched to a gene: 7. The CDR3 covers 16 residues.

The chain joins TRBV28 to TRBJ2-1; 11 bases fit TRBD2. There are 15 residues in the CDR3. Germline CDR1 and CDR2: MDHEN and SYDVKM. J gave up 6 bases and V 5 bases, and 6 bases lay outside the gene matches. This chain's CDR3 is CASSLLAGASNEQFF. The CDR3 DNA reads as TGTGCCAGCAGTCTACTAGCGGGAGCTAGCAATGAGCAGTTCTTC.

This clone was counted only a few times. The V call is TRBV5-6, the J call TRBJ2-1; 13 nucleotides agree with TRBD2. The CDR3 is 16 residues long. With 4 bases clipped from V and 4 bases from J, the junction kept 5 bases outside the gene matches. Per germline, CDR1 SGHDT and CDR2 YYEEEE. The CDR3 is CASSAGLAGSYNEQFF. The CDR3 nucleotides are TGTGCCAGCAGCGCGGGACTAGCGGGAAGTTACAATGAGCAGTTCTTC.

Worth noting for this clone: The germline gene is not matched at one end of the junction; a read error may be the cause. The V and J genes are TRBV2 and TRBJ1-2, with no clear D. Germline loops: CDR1 SNHLY, CDR2 FYNNEI. This CDR3 contains 11 residues. The CDR3 spells CASSARVGSNF. The CDR3 DNA reads TGTGCCAGCAGTGCGAGGGTGGGGTCTAACTTC.

The chain has TRBV10-3 and TRBJ1-1; 8 bases line up with TRBD1. CDR1 and CDR2 (germline): ENHRY, SYGVKD. The CDR3 contains 14 residues. The junction had 3 bases not matched to a gene; V was cut back by 6 bases and J by 0 bases. The CDR3 coding sequence is TGTGCCATCAGCAGGACAGGGTTGAACACTGAAGCTTTCTTT. Protein product: CAISRTGLNTEAFF.

The chain joins TRBV27 to TRBJ1-2; 9 nucleotides line up with TRBD1. The CDR3 is made up of 16 amino acids. Germline values: CDR1 MNHEY, CDR2 SMNVEV (reference sequence). With V trimmed by 3 bases and J by 6 bases, 11 bases remained unmatched. CDR3 loop: CASSFSLGDRENGYTF. DNA of the CDR3: TGTGCCAGCAGTTTTTCCCTAGGGGACAGGGAAAATGGCTACACCTTC.

The chain couples TRBV5-1 to TRBJ2-1; 9 bases agree with TRBD1. The CDR3 consists of 19 residues. Germline V lookup: CDR1 SGHRS, CDR2 YFSETQ. Trimming removed 4 bases from V and 1 base from J; junction bases left unmatched: 15. The CDR3 region is CASSQVPGQGTGSYNEQFF. In DNA form, the CDR3 reads TGCGCCAGCAGCCAAGTCCCGGGACAGGGAACAGGGTCCTACAATGAGCAGTTCTTC.

The gene calls are TRBV11-3 and TRBJ2-1; TRBD2 is a possible D gene (7 bases). The ends were cut back, 1 base at V and 8 bases at J, with 12 bases in the middle. Germline V lookup: CDR1 SGHNT, CDR2 YENEEA. The CDR3 extends over 14 amino acids. The CDR3 protein is CASSLGQGRDEQFF. The CDR3, as DNA: TGTGCCAGCAGCTTAGGGCAGGGGAGGGATGAGCAGTTCTTC. The whole variable domain, filled in from reference TRBV11-3 and TRBJ2-1, reads EAGVVQSPRYKIIEKKQPVAFWCNPISGHNTLYWYLQNLGQGPELLIRYENEEAVDDSQLPKDRFSAERLKGVDSTLKIQPAELGDSAVYLCASSLGQGRDEQFFGPGTRLTVL.

The chain couples TRBV15 to TRBJ1-2; 7 bases align to TRBD1. V lost 6 bases and J lost 3; bases outside the gene matches: 7. The CDR3 is made up of 14 amino acids. Germline V gene data show CDR1 as LNHNV and CDR2 as YYDKDF (reference sequence). The CDR3 protein is CATRGGGGDYGYTF. The DNA for the CDR3 is TGTGCCACCAGAGGCGGAGGGGGCGACTATGGCTACACCTTC.

V gene TRBV7-8 combines with J gene TRBJ1-4; perhaps TRBD1 as D (5 bases). Germline V gene data show CDR1 as SGHVS and CDR2 as FQNEAQ. This CDR3 comprises 16 residues. Trimming took off 2 bases at V and 7 bases at J, with 17 bases between the two ends. CDR3 region: CASSLLERGSSEKLFF. The DNA for the CDR3 is TGTGCCAGCAGCTTATTAGAACGGGGGTCTTCTGAAAAACTGTTTTTT.

This clone was picked up a small number of times. This chain joins TRBV28 and TRBJ2-7, with 7 bases lining up with TRBD1. The CDR3 is made up of 14 amino acids. CDR1 is MDHEN and CDR2 is SYDVKM in the germline V gene. V dropped 5 bases and J dropped 3; count of bases not matched to a gene: 7. The CDR3 coding sequence is TGTGCCAGCAGTAGCCCCGACAGGGACTACGAGCAGTACTTC. Its translation: CASSSPDRDYEQYF.

In this sample, this clone turned up a few times. This chain uses TRBV28 with TRBJ2-1; a possible D gene is TRBD1 (6 bases). V lost 5 bases and J 7 bases, leaving 21 bases between the germline ends. The germline V gene encodes CDR1 MDHEN and CDR2 SYDVKM. The CDR3 sequence is 16 residues long. Here the CDR3 DNA reads TGTGCCAGCAGTATCCCGCGTAGGGGGTTTGGGAATGAGCAGTTCTTC. Residues: CASSIPRRGFGNEQFF.

The CDR3 loop reads CASSDRVNEKLFF. The CDR3 bases are TGTGCCAGCAGCGACAGGGTCAATGAAAAACTGTTTTTT. The chain couples TRBV12-3 or TRBV12-4 to TRBJ1-4, with 7 bases aligning to TRBD1. CDR3 length equals 13 residues. Unmatched junction bases numbered 3, after V lost 6 bases and J lost 5 bases.

J is TRBJ1-2 and V is TRBV7-9; no clear D. CDR3 length: 14 residues. Trimming pared 3 bases from V and 0 bases from J, leaving 8 bases between. Germline CDR1 reads SEHNR; CDR2 reads FQNEAQ (reference sequence). The CDR3 DNA sequence: TGTGCCAGCAGCTTCGGTTCGGCTAACTATGGCTACACCTTC. Protein: CASSFGSANYGYTF.

The rearrangement uses TRBV5-1 and TRBJ1-4, with 12 bases that match TRBD1. The ends lost 7 bases at V and 2 bases at J; junction bases unmatched: 3. The CDR3 length is 15 residues. Germline CDR1 and CDR2: SGHRS and YFSETQ. The CDR3 loop reads CASGTGGSTNEKLFF. The CDR3 DNA sequence: TGCGCCAGCGGGACAGGGGGCTCTACTAATGAAAAACTGTTTTTT.

This clone was observed once. This chain joins TRBV28 and TRBJ2-2; D may be TRBD2 (6 bases). The V and J ends lost 6 bases and 5 bases respectively, with 13 bases between them. The CDR3 runs 14 residues. The germline gives CDR1 MDHEN, CDR2 SYDVKM. CDR3 in DNA: TGTGCCAGCAGAGGGGACTCAGCGACCGGGGAGCTGTTTTTT. It codes for CASRGDSATGELFF.

J is TRBJ1-1 and V is TRBV19; D call uncertain. The germline CDR1 and CDR2 sequences are LNHDA and SQIVND (reference sequence). The length of the CDR3 is 12 residues. V shed 6 bases and J shed 2 bases, with 7 bases lying between them. The chain's CDR3 is CASSWPNTEAFF. The CDR3 DNA sequence: TGTGCCAGTAGCTGGCCAAACACTGAAGCTTTCTTT.

This clone has only one observation. The V gene is TRBV9, the J gene TRBJ2-7; D perhaps matches TRBD1 (6 bases). Trimming stripped 4 bases from V and 0 bases from J, with 14 bases between. The CDR3 totals 15 residues. Looked up from germline, CDR1 is SGDLS and CDR2 is YYNGEE. CDR3: CASSPRQGNSYEQYF. Written as DNA, the CDR3 is TGTGCCAGCAGCCCCCGCCAGGGGAACTCCTACGAGCAGTACTTC.

This chain links TRBV25-1 with TRBJ1-6; possible D gene TRBD1, 5 bases. The V and J ends lost 8 bases and 5 bases respectively, with 16 bases between them. CDR1 is MGHDK and CDR2 is SYGVNS in the germline V gene. The CDR3 runs 15 residues. The CDR3 protein is CASALAGGDNSPLHF. The CDR3 nucleotides are TGTGCCAGCGCCCTGGCCGGGGGTGATAATTCACCCCTCCACTTT.

The table lists this clone with a few counts. The chain uses TRBV3-1 (or the pseudogene TRBV3-2) and TRBJ2-1; D possibly corresponds to TRBD2 (5 bases). Germline loops: CDR1 LGHDT, CDR2 YNNKEL (reference sequence). This CDR3 has 13 residues. V lost 1 base to trimming and J lost 9 bases, with 10 bases between them. CDR3 amino acids: CASSQARAGEQFF. In nucleotides, the CDR3 is TGTGCCAGCAGCCAAGCCCGGGCGGGTGAGCAGTTCTTC.

This clone was seen more than once but under ten times. The chain carries TRBV27 and TRBJ2-2; TRBD1 might be the D (5 bases). The CDR3 is 17 amino acids. Germline V gives CDR1 MNHEY, CDR2 SMNVEV (reference sequence). Trimming took off 0 bases at V and 6 bases at J, with 17 bases between the two ends. The CDR3 DNA reads TGTGCCAGCAGTTTATCCCAACTCAGGGAAAGGGCCGGGGAGCTGTTTTTT. This encodes CASSLSQLRERAGELFF.

This clone is a singleton in its sample. The chain recombines TRBV7-9 with TRBJ1-1; TRBD1 matches at 7 bases. The V segment lost 5 bases and the J segment 3 bases; nucleotides outside the gene matches: 6. This CDR3 contains 14 residues. Germline CDR1 is SEHNR and CDR2 is FQNEAQ (reference sequence). The CDR3 loop is CASSTRGEDTEAFF. The CDR3 DNA sequence: TGTGCCAGCAGCACCAGGGGGGAGGACACTGAAGCTTTCTTT.

The V and J genes are TRBV15 and TRBJ2-2, with 8 nucleotides matching TRBD1. This CDR3 is 15 amino acids long. Germline lookup yields CDR1 LNHNV and CDR2 YYDKDF (reference sequence). With 5 bases clipped from V and 3 bases from J, the junction kept 5 bases outside the gene matches. This CDR3 is CATSETGADTGELFF. DNA for the CDR3: TGTGCCACCAGCGAGACAGGGGCCGACACCGGGGAGCTGTTTTTT.